Listed below are T cell receptor beta chains from one sample, sequenced in a study of blood T cell repertoires in COVID-19. Here immunoSEQ multiplex PCR was the method, and the copy in TCRdb shows in-frame clones only, minus some. The sample contains around 45,000 clones, roughly 80% of which appear only once. Sequenced: peripheral blood. These receptors originate from a woman in her fifties or sixties with acute or convalescent COVID-19. Each CDR3 is given with its conserved first and last residue. The D gene is left open where the match is weak. Clone size appears in some rows only: once, few, many, or a class for an expanded clone.

j_call | v_call | clone_size | d_call | cdr3_nt | cdr3_aa
TRBJ2-3 | TRBV5-1 | . | TRBD1 | TGCGCCAGCAGCTTCAACCCGGGGACAGCCACAGATACGCAGTATTTT | CASSFNPGTATDTQYF
TRBJ1-1 | TRBV5-6 | . | . | TGTGCCAGCAGCCGACCGGGGGGCCTGAACACTGAAGCTTTCTTT | CASSRPGGLNTEAFF
TRBJ2-1 | TRBV27 | . | . | TGTGCCAGCAGTTTAACCGGGACACTCAATGAGCAGTTCTTC | CASSLTGTLNEQFF
TRBJ2-7 | TRBV7-3 | few | TRBD2 | TGTGCCAGCAGCTTATATGGGGGGGAGTCCTACGAGCAGTACTTC | CASSLYGGESYEQYF
TRBJ1-1 | TRBV27 | . | TRBD1 | TGTGCCAGCAGCAGGGGGGAATTAACTGAAGCTTTCTTT | CASSRGELTEAFF
TRBJ2-4 | TRBV5-6 | . | . | TGTGCCAGCAGCCCCATGGGGTCGGACGGGGACATTCAGTACTTC | CASSPMGSDGDIQYF
TRBJ1-4 | TRBV2 | . | TRBD1 | TGTGCCAGCAGGGGGACAGGGCTAATTGAAAAACTGTTTTTT | CASRGTGLIEKLFF
TRBJ2-1 | TRBV19 | once | TRBD2 | TGTGCCAGTAGTATCCCGGCTAGCGGGGGGGCGTACAATGAGCAGTTCTTC | CASSIPASGGAYNEQFF
TRBJ1-2 | TRBV5-1 | . | TRBD1 | TGCGCCAGCAGCCAGGGGGTAGACTATGGCTACACCTTC | CASSQGVDYGYTF
TRBJ2-1 | TRBV4-1 | . | TRBD2 | TGCGCCAGCAGCCCCAGGGACTACTCGGCCGATGAGCAGTTCTTC | CASSPRDYSADEQFF
TRBJ1-1 | TRBV6-5 | . | TRBD1 | TGTGCCAGCACACAGGGGAGAAACACTGAAGCTTTCTTT | CASTQGRNTEAFF
TRBJ1-3 | TRBV7-9 | . | . | TGTGCCAGCAGCTTAGCGCTTGGCGGGAGCTCTGGAAACACCATATATTTT | CASSLALGGSSGNTIYF
TRBJ1-1 | TRBV19 | . | . | TGTGCCAGTAGTATTGAGGGGGTGAACACTGAAGCTTTCTTT | CASSIEGVNTEAFF
TRBJ1-2 | TRBV19 | . | TRBD1 | TGTGCCAGTAGTATAGTTCTCCAGGGGGCGTCGGGCTACACCTTC | CASSIVLQGASGYTF
TRBJ1-6 | TRBV2 | . | TRBD1 | TGTGCCAGCCACCGGACAGGGAACCCCTATAATTCACCCCTCCACTTT | CASHRTGNPYNSPLHF
TRBJ2-7 | TRBV6-1 | . | . | TGTGCCAGCAGTGAAGCGACGGGACTCTACGAGCAGTACTTC | CASSEATGLYEQYF
TRBJ1-2 | TRBV19 | . | . | TGTGCCAGTAGTATCTTTCTTACGGGGGGATCCTATGGCTACACCTTC | CASSIFLTGGSYGYTF
TRBJ2-7 | TRBV14 | . | TRBD1 | TGTGCCAGCAGCCAACGGGACAGGGGGCTGGACGAGCAGTACTTC | CASSQRDRGLDEQYF
TRBJ1-4 | TRBV27 | . | TRBD1 | TGTGCCAGCAGTTTCCAGGGGGCGCAGGTTGAAAAACTGTTTTTT | CASSFQGAQVEKLFF
TRBJ1-1 | TRBV2 | . | . | TGTGCCAGCAGCATAACTACGGGGGGGGGCACTGAAGCTTTCTTT | CASSITTGGGTEAFF
TRBJ1-2 | TRBV9 | few | TRBD1 | TGTGCCAGCAGCACTCGGACAGGGGGCTACACCTTC | CASSTRTGGYTF
TRBJ1-5 | TRBV5-5 | . | . | TGTGCCAGCAGCTTCGACCATTTGGGGGCAAATCAGCCCCAGCATTTT | CASSFDHLGANQPQHF
TRBJ2-2 | TRBV5-1 | few | . | TGCGCCAGCAGCTTGGTCCAGGCAGGGACCGGGGAGCTGTTTTTT | CASSLVQAGTGELFF
TRBJ1-2 | TRBV19 | once | . | TGTGCCAGTAGTACACCAACAGGGTCCGATGGCTACACCTTC | CASSTPTGSDGYTF
TRBJ2-3 | TRBV29-1 | . | . | TGCAGCGTTGTGTGGTGGCTAGCTCCAGATACGCAGTATTTT | CSVVWWLAPDTQYF
TRBJ2-2 | TRBV5-4 | . | . | TGTGCCAGCAGCCTGGAAAGGAGCGGGGAGCTGTTTTTT | CASSLERSGELFF
TRBJ2-7 | TRBV6-5 | once | TRBD1 | TGTGCCAGCACCGACAGGGGGATTGGTTACGAGCAGTACTTC | CASTDRGIGYEQYF
TRBJ2-1 | TRBV5-4 | once | TRBD1 | TGTGCCAGCAGCGAGGGACAGACCTACAATGAGCAGTTCTTC | CASSEGQTYNEQFF
TRBJ2-5 | TRBV30 | . | . | TGTGCCTGGAGTGTACTTCTGGGCAGGGAGACCCAGTACTTC | CAWSVLLGRETQYF
TRBJ1-1 | TRBV6-2/TRBV6-3 | . | TRBD1 | TGTGCCAGCAGTTACGGCCTTGGGACAGGTATTACTGAAGCTTTCTTT | CASSYGLGTGITEAFF
TRBJ1-1 | TRBV4-1 | . | . | TGCGCCAGCAGCCAATTTCAGGGTCCCGAAGCTTTCTTT | CASSQFQGPEAFF
TRBJ2-2 | TRBV11-3 | . | TRBD1 | TGTGCCAGCAGCTCCAGACAGGGGGTTGCGGACACCGGGGAGCTGTTTTTT | CASSSRQGVADTGELFF
TRBJ2-1 | TRBV6-6 | . | . | TGTGCCAGCAGCATTCTAGACTATGAGCAGTTCTTC | CASSILDYEQFF
TRBJ1-1 | TRBV30 | . | . | TGTGCCTGGAGTAGACTCATGAACACTGAAGCTTTCTTT | CAWSRLMNTEAFF
TRBJ1-5 | TRBV5-1 | once | . | TGCGCCAGCAGCGCAGGTCTCAATCAGCCCCAGCATTTT | CASSAGLNQPQHF
TRBJ2-3 | TRBV19 | . | . | TGTGCCAGTAGTATGAACCCACCCGCGGGGGCCTCCACTTCCACAGATACGCAGTATTTT | CASSMNPPAGASTSTDTQYF
TRBJ1-2 | TRBV9 | few | . | TGTGCCAGCAGCGTAGCAGGATCCGACTATGGCTACACCTTC | CASSVAGSDYGYTF
TRBJ1-1 | TRBV5-1 | . | . | TGCGCCAGCAGCATGGGACACTCGAACACTGAAGCTTTCTTT | CASSMGHSNTEAFF
TRBJ2-1 | TRBV23-1 | . | TRBD1 | TGCGCCAGCACTAAGGGGACAGTGTTACAGGGTTACAATGAGCAGTTCTTC | CASTKGTVLQGYNEQFF
TRBJ1-4 | TRBV29-1 | . | . | TGCAGCGTTGAAGATCCAGGGGAAAAACTGTTTTTT | CSVEDPGEKLFF
TRBJ2-3 | TRBV4-1 | . | TRBD2 | TGCGCCAGCAGCCAGAACACTAGCGGGGTGTATACGCAGTATTTT | CASSQNTSGVYTQYF
TRBJ1-4 | TRBV2 | . | . | TGTGCCAGCAAGAGGGGGGGGGATGAAAAACTGTTTTTT | CASKRGGDEKLFF
TRBJ2-1 | TRBV12-5 | . | . | TGTGCTAGTGGACCCCCCGGGAGAAATAGTGAGCAGTTCTTC | CASGPPGRNSEQFF
TRBJ2-3 | TRBV24-1 | . | . | TGTGCCACCAGTGATTCGCGGACCCGAGGGCTGGATACGCAGTATTTT | CATSDSRTRGLDTQYF
TRBJ2-3 | TRBV7-2 | . | . | TGTGCCAGCAGCTTACATTCGGTCGCAGATACGCAGTATTTT | CASSLHSVADTQYF
TRBJ1-4 | TRBV4-3 | . | TRBD1 | TGCGCCAGCAGCCAAGATGGGGGACAGGGGAAAAAACTGTTTTTT | CASSQDGGQGKKLFF
TRBJ2-7 | TRBV19 | few | TRBD1 | TGTGCCAGTAGTATCGACAGGGGGCACGAGCAGTACTTC | CASSIDRGHEQYF
TRBJ2-1 | TRBV11-2 | . | . | TGTGCCAGCACACTAAATACAGGGAAATACAATGAGCAGTTCTTC | CASTLNTGKYNEQFF
TRBJ2-2 | TRBV18 | . | TRBD1 | TGTGCCAGCCAGGGACAGATGAACACCGGGGAGCTGTTTTTT | CASQGQMNTGELFF
TRBJ1-4 | TRBV12-3/TRBV12-4 | . | . | TGTGCCAGCAGGCGCCCGGGAGTTGAAAAACTGTTTTTT | CASRRPGVEKLFF
TRBJ2-3 | TRBV7-2 | . | . | TGTGCCAGCACCGACGCAGGGCGCACAGATACGCAGTATTTT | CASTDAGRTDTQYF
TRBJ1-1 | TRBV9 | . | . | TGTGCCAGCAGCCTAGGGCAGGCGGGGAACACTGAAGCTTTCTTT | CASSLGQAGNTEAFF
TRBJ2-1 | TRBV18 | . | TRBD2 | TGTGCCAGCTCACCCCCGGGACTAGCGGGGTCCAATGAGCAGTTCTTC | CASSPPGLAGSNEQFF
TRBJ1-3 | TRBV10-3 | medium-sized | TRBD1 | TGTGCCATCAGTGATATACAGGGGACAATCGGAAACACCATATATTTT | CAISDIQGTIGNTIYF
TRBJ2-5 | TRBV2 | . | TRBD2 | TGTGCCAGCAGGGCCGGGGGGCAAGAGACCCAGTACTTC | CASRAGGQETQYF
TRBJ1-2 | TRBV4-1 | . | TRBD1 | TGCGCCAGCAGCCAAGATGACAGGGGGGACTATGGCTACACCTTC | CASSQDDRGDYGYTF
TRBJ1-2 | TRBV7-8 | . | . | TGTGCCAGCAGTCCAGGGCAGGGGTATGGCTACACCTTC | CASSPGQGYGYTF